This T cell receptor beta chain was found in a study of response to subunit inactivated influenza vaccine. Germline CDR1 and CDR2: MGHRA and YSYEKL. The CDR3 sequence is 20 residues long. V lost 1 base, J lost 2 bases, and 16 bases stayed unmatched. TCRdb ran MiXCR on the RT-PCR reads and lists one entry per CDR3 protein. The sample includes roughly 500,000 distinct CDR3 sequences, roughly 25% of them seen just once. This same sample was also part of a study on T cells expressing NK-cell markers. From that report: Beta-chain TCR cDNA was generated via 5'RACE template switching with UMIs. It was sorted CD3+CD56-NKG2C+, CD3+CD56+NKG2C- and CD3+CD56+NKG2C+ T cells that provided the TCR beta repertoires. The study sequenced eight donors, seven HCMV-seropositive and one seronegative. The authors applied an anti-gamma-delta TCR antibody in several experiments, and it restricted sorting to alpha-beta TCR T cells. Topping the CD3+CD56-NKG2C+ fraction as well were these clonotypes, in a handful of donors.

The receptor was derived from a man in his fifties who received an inactivated influenza vaccine. V is TRBV4-1 and J is TRBJ2-3; 9 positions match TRBD2. Source: CD4+ T cells sorted from PBMCs, taken less than 13 days after vaccination. The CDR3 DNA reads as TGCGCCAGCAGCCAAGCAGGGACTAGCTCATCCCCTGGGGCCACAGATACGCAGTATTTT. This sequence encodes CASSQAGTSSSPGATDTQYF.